These 17 T cell receptor beta chains came from one sample sequenced in a study of radiotherapy plus CTLA-4 blockade in lung cancer. Sequenced by immunoSEQ multiplex PCR; TCRdb stores in-frame clones only, minus some. Of about 90,000 clones listed, 72% are singletons. Sequenced material: peripheral blood, taken from a patient treated with radiotherapy plus ipilimumab. These receptor sequences come from a human donor with non-small cell lung cancer that progressed on radiotherapy plus ipilimumab.

This sequence joins TRBV19 and TRBJ2-7; unclear D gene. The CDR3 extends over 14 amino acids. Trimming took off 3 bases at V and 3 bases at J, with 12 bases between the two ends. Germline V gene sequence: CDR1 LNHDA, CDR2 SQIVND (reference sequence). CDR3 sequence: CASSMTDGYYEQYF. DNA of the CDR3: TGTGCCAGTAGTATGACGGACGGTTACTACGAGCAGTACTTC.

The chain recombines TRBV28 with TRBJ2-5, with D tentatively TRBD1 (9 bases). Germline-derived CDR1 and CDR2 are MDHEN and SYDVKM. Between the trimmed V and J ends, which lost 6 bases and 7 bases, there was a span of 15 bases. The CDR3 length is 13 residues. In DNA, the CDR3 is TGTGCCAGCAGACAGGGGGCGGGAGGGACCCAGTACTTC. This codes for CASRQGAGGTQYF.

The chain has TRBV25-1 and TRBJ2-7, with 8 bases identical to TRBD1. V lost 4 bases, J lost 6 bases, and 8 bases stayed unmatched. The CDR3 consists of 14 residues. Germline-derived CDR1 and CDR2 are MGHDK and SYGVNS. CDR3 protein: CASSVQGEDVEQYF. In nucleotides, the CDR3 is TGTGCCAGCAGTGTACAGGGGGAGGATGTCGAGCAGTACTTC.

The rearrangement uses TRBV12-5 and TRBJ1-2; tentatively, D is TRBD1 (5 bases). V lost 2 bases to trimming and J lost 8 bases, with 12 bases between them. From germline, CDR1 is LGHNT and CDR2 FRNRAP. This CDR3 spans 13 amino acids. In DNA, the CDR3 is TGTGCTAGTGGTTTGCCGGGGGTTGGAGGCTACACCTTC. Translated: CASGLPGVGGYTF.

In this sample, this clone turned up once. This chain's CDR3 is CAWSVSDTEAFF. In DNA, the CDR3 is TGTGCCTGGAGTGTTTCGGACACTGAAGCTTTCTTT. The genes are TRBV30 and TRBJ1-1; D is unclear. CDR3 length: 12 amino acids. The V gene's germline CDR1 is GTSNPN and CDR2 SVGIG (reference sequence). The V end was cut by 0 bases, the J end by 3 bases, with 5 bases between.

This clone is medium-sized in the sample. The J gene is TRBJ1-2, the V gene TRBV21-1; TRBD1 reflects the table's D call only, with no check against the DNA. TRBV21-1 is a known pseudogene. The CDR3 contains 13 residues. CDR3 region: CASSARGRWGYTF. In DNA, the CDR3 is TGTGCCAGCAGCGCCAGGGGGCGATGGGGCTACACCTTC.

This clone was detected once. The V gene is TRBV5-8, the J gene TRBJ2-7; D not resolved. Per germline, CDR1 SGHTS and CDR2 YDEGEE. This CDR3 contains 13 residues. Deletions cut 1 base from V and 0 bases from J, with 5 bases between. CDR3 residues: CASSLRSSYEQYF. The CDR3 region has the DNA TGTGCCAGCAGCTTGCGGAGCTCCTACGAGCAGTACTTC.

The rearrangement joins TRBV2 to TRBJ2-5; 7 nucleotides line up with TRBD2. Germline V gene data show CDR1 as SNHLY and CDR2 as FYNNEI. V was clipped by 11 bases and J by 5 bases; unmatched bases: 8. The CDR3 extends over 12 amino acids. The CDR3 region has the DNA TGTGCCGGGCAGCGGGACCGGGAGACCCAGTACTTC. This encodes CAGQRDRETQYF.

The V gene is TRBV28, the J gene TRBJ2-7; 9 positions match TRBD2. This CDR3 has 15 amino acids. J gave up 2 bases and V 6 bases, and 8 bases lay outside the gene matches. The germline V gene encodes CDR1 MDHEN and CDR2 SYDVKM. The chain's CDR3 is CASRRSSGAAYEQYF. The CDR3 DNA reads as TGTGCCAGCAGGAGATCTAGCGGGGCCGCCTACGAGCAGTACTTC. Together with reference TRBV28 and TRBJ2-7, the CDR3 gives the full variable domain: DVKVTQSSRYLVKRTGEKVFLECVQDMDHENMFWYRQDPGLGLRLIYFSYDVKMKEKGDIPEGYSVSREKKERFSLILESASTNQTSMYLCASRRSSGAAYEQYFGPGTRLTVT.

This chain links TRBV9 with TRBJ2-3; D possibly uses TRBD1 or TRBD2 (5 bases each). The CDR3 has 14 amino acids. With 4 bases removed from V and 1 base from J, the gap between germline ends came to 10 bases. Per the germline V gene, CDR1 is SGDLS and CDR2 is YYNGEE. Written as DNA, the CDR3 is TGTGCCAGCAGCCTGGGGGAAGGCACAGATACGCAGTATTTT. Protein sequence: CASSLGEGTDTQYF.

V is TRBV7-8 and J is TRBJ1-1, with D tentatively TRBD1 (5 bases). Trimming cost V 4 bases and J 7 bases, with 13 bases left between them. This CDR3 has 13 residues. CDR1 is SGHVS and CDR2 is FQNEAQ in the germline V gene. The CDR3: CASSWGMTDEAFF. For the CDR3, the DNA is TGTGCCAGCAGCTGGGGGATGACAGATGAAGCTTTCTTT.

The chain carries TRBV28 and TRBJ1-1; 8 bases are a match to TRBD1. J gave up 3 bases and V 5 bases, and 8 bases lay outside the gene matches. Looked up from germline, CDR1 is MDHEN and CDR2 is SYDVKM. CDR3 length equals 15 residues. The CDR3: CASSPPGTGDTEAFF. In DNA form, the CDR3 reads TGTGCCAGCAGTCCACCTGGGACAGGAGACACTGAAGCTTTCTTT.

This clone was seen only once. This chain links TRBV28 with TRBJ2-7, with D perhaps assigned TRBD1 or TRBD2 (5 bases each). The CDR3 has 15 residues. V shed 6 bases and J shed 2 bases, with 17 bases lying between them. Germline V CDR1 and CDR2: MDHEN, SYDVKM. The CDR3 nucleotides are TGTGCCAGCAGAATGGGACGGAGGATCCCCTACGAGCAGTACTTC. Translated: CASRMGRRIPYEQYF.

The V and J genes are TRBV2 and TRBJ2-2, with unresolved D. CDR3 length equals 15 residues. Germline CDR1 reads SNHLY; CDR2 reads FYNNEI. Trimming stripped 4 bases from V and 6 bases from J, with 15 bases between. The CDR3 DNA is TGTGCCAGCAGTGGAGACACGGCTAAGCCCGGGGAGCTGTTTTTT. Its protein is CASSGDTAKPGELFF.

This chain joins TRBV7-7 and TRBJ2-2, with D possibly being TRBD2 (7 bases). The CDR3 spans 16 residues. The germline gives CDR1 SSHAT, CDR2 FNYEAQ (reference sequence). V shed 2 bases and J shed 1 base, with 11 bases lying between them. DNA of the CDR3: TGTGCCAGCAGCTTACGGCGGGGGCTGAACACCGGGGAGCTGTTTTTT. Translation: CASSLRRGLNTGELFF.

This rearrangement joins TRBV5-4 to TRBJ2-1, with 10 bases lining up with TRBD2. After removal of 0 bases from V and 0 bases from J, the junction contained 0 bases not matched to a gene. The CDR3 sequence is 16 residues long. Germline V CDR1 and CDR2: SGHNT, YYREEE (reference sequence). The CDR3 DNA follows: TGTGCCAGCAGCTTGGCTAGCGGGAGCTCCTACAATGAGCAGTTCTTC. It specifies CASSLASGSSYNEQFF.

The chain couples TRBV5-4 to TRBJ1-4; D is perhaps TRBD1 (6 bases). V was pared by 5 bases and J by 0 bases, with 11 bases between. The V gene's germline CDR1 is SGHNT and CDR2 YYREEE (reference sequence). This CDR3 is built from 15 residues. The CDR3 DNA is TGTGCCAGCAGACCCGGACAGACAACTAATGAAAAACTGTTTTTT. It translates to CASRPGQTTNEKLFF.